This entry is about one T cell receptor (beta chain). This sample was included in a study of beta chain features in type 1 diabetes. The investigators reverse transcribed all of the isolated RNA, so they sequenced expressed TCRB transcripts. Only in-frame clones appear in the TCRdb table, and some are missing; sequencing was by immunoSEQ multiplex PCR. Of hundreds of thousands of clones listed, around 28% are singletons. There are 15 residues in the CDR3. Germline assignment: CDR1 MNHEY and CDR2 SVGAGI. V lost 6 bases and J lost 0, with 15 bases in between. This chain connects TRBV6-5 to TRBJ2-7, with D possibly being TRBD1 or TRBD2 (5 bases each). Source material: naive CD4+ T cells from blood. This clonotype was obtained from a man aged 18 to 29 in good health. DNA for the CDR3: TGTGCCAGCAGACCCCGGAGAGGGGCCTCCTACGAGCAGTACTTC. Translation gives CASRPRRGASYEQYF.